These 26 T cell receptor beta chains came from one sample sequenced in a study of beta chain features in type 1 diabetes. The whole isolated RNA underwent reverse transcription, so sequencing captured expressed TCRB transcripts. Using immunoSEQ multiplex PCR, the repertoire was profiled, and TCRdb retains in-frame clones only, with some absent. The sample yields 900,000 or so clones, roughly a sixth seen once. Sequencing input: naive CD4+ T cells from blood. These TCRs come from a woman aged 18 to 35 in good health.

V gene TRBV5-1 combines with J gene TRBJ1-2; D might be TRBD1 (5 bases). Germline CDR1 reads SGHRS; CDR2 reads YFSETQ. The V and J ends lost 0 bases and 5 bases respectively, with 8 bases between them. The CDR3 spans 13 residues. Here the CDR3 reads CASSLDRTYGYTF. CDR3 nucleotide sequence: TGCGCCAGCAGCTTGGACAGGACTTATGGCTACACCTTC.

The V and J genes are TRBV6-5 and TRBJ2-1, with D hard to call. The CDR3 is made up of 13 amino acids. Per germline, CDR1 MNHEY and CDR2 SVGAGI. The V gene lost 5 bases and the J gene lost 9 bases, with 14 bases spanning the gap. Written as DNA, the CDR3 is TGTGCCAGCAGTGACCAGCCCCGAGTTGAGCAGTTCTTC. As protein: CASSDQPRVEQFF.

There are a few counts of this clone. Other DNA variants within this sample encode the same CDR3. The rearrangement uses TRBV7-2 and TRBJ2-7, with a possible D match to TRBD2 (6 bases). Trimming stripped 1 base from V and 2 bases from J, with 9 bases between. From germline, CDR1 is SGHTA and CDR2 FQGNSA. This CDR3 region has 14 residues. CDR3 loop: CASSLVGGTYEQYF. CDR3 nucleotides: TGTGCCAGCAGCTTAGTGGGGGGAACCTACGAGCAGTACTTC.

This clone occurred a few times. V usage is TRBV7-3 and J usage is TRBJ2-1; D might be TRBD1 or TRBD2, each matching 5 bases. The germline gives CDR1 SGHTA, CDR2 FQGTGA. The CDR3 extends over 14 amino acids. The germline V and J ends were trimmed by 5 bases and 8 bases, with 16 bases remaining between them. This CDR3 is CASSPTSLGDEQFF. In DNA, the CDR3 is TGTGCCAGCAGCCCTACTAGTTTAGGGGATGAGCAGTTCTTC.

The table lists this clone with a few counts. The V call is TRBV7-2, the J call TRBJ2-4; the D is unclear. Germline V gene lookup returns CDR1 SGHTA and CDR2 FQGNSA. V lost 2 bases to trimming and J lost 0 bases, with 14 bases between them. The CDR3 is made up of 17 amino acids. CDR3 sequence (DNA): TGTGCCAGCAGCTTATCATTAACGTCGAGAGCCAAAAACATTCAGTACTTC. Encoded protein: CASSLSLTSRAKNIQYF.

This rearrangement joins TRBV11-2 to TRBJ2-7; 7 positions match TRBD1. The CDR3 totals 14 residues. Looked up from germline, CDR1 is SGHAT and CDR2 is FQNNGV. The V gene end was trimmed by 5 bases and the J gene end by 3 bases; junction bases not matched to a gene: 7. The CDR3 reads CASSHTPGGYEQYF. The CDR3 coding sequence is TGTGCCAGCAGCCATACCCCAGGGGGCTACGAGCAGTACTTC. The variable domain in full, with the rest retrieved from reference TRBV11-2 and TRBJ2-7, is EAGVAQSPRYKIIEKRQSVAFWCNPISGHATLYWYQQILGQGPKLLIQFQNNGVVDDSQLPKDRFSAERLKGVDSTLKIQPAKLEDSAVYLCASSHTPGGYEQYFGPGTRLTVT.

This CDR3 is CASRTDRASYNEQFF. DNA for the CDR3: TGTGCCAGCAGGACGGACAGGGCATCCTACAATGAGCAGTTCTTC. The chain is built from TRBV5-8 and TRBJ2-1; 8 positions match TRBD1. Germline V gene sequence: CDR1 SGHTS, CDR2 YDEGEE. The length of the CDR3 is 15 residues. V lost 5 bases, J lost 1 base, and 5 bases stayed unmatched.

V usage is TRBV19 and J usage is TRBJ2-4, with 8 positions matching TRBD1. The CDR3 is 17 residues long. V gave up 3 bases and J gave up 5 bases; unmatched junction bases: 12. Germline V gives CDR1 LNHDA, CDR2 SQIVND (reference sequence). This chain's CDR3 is CASSIVTGTGAQNIQYF. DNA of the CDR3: TGTGCCAGTAGTATCGTTACCGGGACAGGTGCTCAAAACATTCAGTACTTC.

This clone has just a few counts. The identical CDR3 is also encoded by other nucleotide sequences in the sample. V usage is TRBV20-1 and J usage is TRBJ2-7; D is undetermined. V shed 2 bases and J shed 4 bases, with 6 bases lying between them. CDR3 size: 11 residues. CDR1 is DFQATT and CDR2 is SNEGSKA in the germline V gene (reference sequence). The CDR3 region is CSARQEYEQYF. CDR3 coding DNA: TGCAGTGCTAGACAAGAGTACGAGCAGTACTTC.

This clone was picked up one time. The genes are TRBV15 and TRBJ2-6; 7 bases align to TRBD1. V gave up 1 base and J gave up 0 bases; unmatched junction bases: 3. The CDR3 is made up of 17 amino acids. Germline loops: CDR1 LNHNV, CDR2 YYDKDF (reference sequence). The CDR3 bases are TGTGCCACCAGCAGAGCGGACAGGCTCTCTGGGGCCAACGTCCTGACTTTC. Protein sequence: CATSRADRLSGANVLTF.

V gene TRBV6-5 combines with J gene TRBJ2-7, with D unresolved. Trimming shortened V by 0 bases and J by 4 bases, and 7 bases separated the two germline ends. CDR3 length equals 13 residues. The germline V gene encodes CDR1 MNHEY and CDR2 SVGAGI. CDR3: CASSYSSRYEQYF. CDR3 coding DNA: TGTGCCAGCAGTTACTCTTCGAGATACGAGCAGTACTTC.

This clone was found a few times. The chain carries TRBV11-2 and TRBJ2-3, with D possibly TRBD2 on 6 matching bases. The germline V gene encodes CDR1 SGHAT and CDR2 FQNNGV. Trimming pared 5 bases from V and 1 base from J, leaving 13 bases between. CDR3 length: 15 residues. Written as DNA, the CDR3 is TGTGCCAGCAGCACCAGAGCGGGCCGCACAGATACGCAGTATTTT. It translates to CASSTRAGRTDTQYF. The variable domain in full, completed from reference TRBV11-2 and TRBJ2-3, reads EAGVAQSPRYKIIEKRQSVAFWCNPISGHATLYWYQQILGQGPKLLIQFQNNGVVDDSQLPKDRFSAERLKGVDSTLKIQPAKLEDSAVYLCASSTRAGRTDTQYFGPGTRLTVL.

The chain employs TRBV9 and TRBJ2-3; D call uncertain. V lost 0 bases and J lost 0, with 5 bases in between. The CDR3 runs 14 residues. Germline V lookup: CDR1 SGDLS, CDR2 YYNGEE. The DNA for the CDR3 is TGTGCCAGCAGCGTAGAAGTAAGCACAGATACGCAGTATTTT. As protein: CASSVEVSTDTQYF.

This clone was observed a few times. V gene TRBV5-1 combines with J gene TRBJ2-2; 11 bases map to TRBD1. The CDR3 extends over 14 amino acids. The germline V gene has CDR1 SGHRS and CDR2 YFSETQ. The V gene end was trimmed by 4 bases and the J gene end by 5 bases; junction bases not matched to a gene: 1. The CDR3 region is CASSGTGGTGELFF. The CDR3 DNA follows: TGCGCCAGCAGCGGGACAGGGGGAACCGGGGAGCTGTTTTTT. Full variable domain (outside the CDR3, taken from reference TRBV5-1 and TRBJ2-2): KAGVTQTPRYLIKTRGQQVTLSCSPISGHRSVSWYQQTPGQGLQFLFEYFSETQRNKGNFPGRFSGRQFSNSRSEMNVSTLELGDSALYLCASSGTGGTGELFFGEGSRLTVL.

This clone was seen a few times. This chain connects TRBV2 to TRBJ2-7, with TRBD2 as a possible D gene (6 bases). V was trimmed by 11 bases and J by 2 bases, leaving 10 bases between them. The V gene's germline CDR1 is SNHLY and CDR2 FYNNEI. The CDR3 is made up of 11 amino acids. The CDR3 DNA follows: TGTGCCGGAGGGACGGCCTACGAGCAGTACTTC. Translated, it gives CAGGTAYEQYF.

CDR3 nucleotide sequence: TGCGCCAGCAGTCCATCAGCGGCTGATGAGCAGTTCTTC. This translates into CASSPSAADEQFF. The rearrangement uses TRBV10-1 and TRBJ2-1, with D perhaps TRBD2 (5 bases). CDR3 length: 13 residues. Germline CDR1 is WNHNN and CDR2 is SYGVQD (reference sequence). V was clipped by 5 bases and J by 8 bases, with 13 bases between them.

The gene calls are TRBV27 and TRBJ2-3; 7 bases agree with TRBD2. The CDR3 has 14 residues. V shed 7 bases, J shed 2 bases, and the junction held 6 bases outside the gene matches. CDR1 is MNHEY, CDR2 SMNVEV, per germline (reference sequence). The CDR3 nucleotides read TGTGCCAGCAAGGGAGGGCAGCCCACAGATACGCAGTATTTT. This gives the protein CASKGGQPTDTQYF.

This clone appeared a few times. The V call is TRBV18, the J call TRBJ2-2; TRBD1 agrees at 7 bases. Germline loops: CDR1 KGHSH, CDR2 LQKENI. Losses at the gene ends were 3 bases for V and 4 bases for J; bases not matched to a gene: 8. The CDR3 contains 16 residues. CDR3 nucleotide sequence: TGTGCCAGCTCACCTATTAGGGACAGATCCACCGGGGAGCTGTTTTTT. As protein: CASSPIRDRSTGELFF.

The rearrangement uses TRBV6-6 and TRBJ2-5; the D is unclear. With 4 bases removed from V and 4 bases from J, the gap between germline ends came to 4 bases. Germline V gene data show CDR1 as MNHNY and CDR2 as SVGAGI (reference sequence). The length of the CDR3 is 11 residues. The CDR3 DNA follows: TGTGCCAGCAGTTTGGGAGAGACCCAGTACTTC. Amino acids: CASSLGETQYF.

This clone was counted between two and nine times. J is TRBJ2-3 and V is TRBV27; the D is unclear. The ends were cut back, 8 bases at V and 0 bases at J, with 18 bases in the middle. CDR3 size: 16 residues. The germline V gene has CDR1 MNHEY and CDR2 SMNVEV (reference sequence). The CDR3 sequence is CASRRRAEMSTDTQYF. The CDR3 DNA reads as TGTGCCAGCCGACGTCGGGCGGAAATGAGCACAGATACGCAGTATTTT.

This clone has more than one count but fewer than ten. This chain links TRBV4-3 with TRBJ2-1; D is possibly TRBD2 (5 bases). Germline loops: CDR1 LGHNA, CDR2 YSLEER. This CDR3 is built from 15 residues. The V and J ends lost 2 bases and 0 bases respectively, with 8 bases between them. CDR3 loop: CASSQTTSSYNEQFF. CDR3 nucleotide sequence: TGCGCCAGCAGCCAAACAACTAGCTCCTACAATGAGCAGTTCTTC.

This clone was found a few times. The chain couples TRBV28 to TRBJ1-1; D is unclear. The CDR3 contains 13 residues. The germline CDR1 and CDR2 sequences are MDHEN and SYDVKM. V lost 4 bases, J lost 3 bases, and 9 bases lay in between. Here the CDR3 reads CASSSYKDTEAFF. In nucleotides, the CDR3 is TGTGCCAGCAGTTCTTACAAAGACACTGAAGCTTTCTTT.

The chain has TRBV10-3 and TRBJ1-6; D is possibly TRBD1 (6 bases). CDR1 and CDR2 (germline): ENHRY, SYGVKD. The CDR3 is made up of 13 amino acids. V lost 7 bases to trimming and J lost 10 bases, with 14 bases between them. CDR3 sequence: CAINGVQGSPLHF. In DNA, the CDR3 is TGTGCCATCAATGGGGTTCAGGGGTCACCCCTCCACTTT.

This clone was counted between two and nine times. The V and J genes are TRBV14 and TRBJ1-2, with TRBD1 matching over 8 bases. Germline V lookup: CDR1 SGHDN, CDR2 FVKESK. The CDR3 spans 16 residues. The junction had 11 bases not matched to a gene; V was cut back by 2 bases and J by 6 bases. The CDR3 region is CASSQFLDRVGDGYTF. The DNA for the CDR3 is TGTGCCAGCAGCCAATTCCTGGACAGGGTAGGAGATGGCTACACCTTC.

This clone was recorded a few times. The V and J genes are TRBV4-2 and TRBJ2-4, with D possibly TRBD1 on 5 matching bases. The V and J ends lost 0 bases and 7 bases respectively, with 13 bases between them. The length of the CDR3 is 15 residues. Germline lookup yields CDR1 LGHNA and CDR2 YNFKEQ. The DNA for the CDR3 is TGTGCCAGCAGCCAAGAAAGCCTTTCAGGGAACATTCAGTACTTC. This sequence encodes CASSQESLSGNIQYF.

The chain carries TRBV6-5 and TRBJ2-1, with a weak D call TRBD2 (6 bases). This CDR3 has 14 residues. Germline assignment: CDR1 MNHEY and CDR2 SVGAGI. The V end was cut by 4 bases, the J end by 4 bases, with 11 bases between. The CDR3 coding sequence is TGTGCCAGCAGTTGGGCGGGAAGATACAATGAGCAGTTCTTC. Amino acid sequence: CASSWAGRYNEQFF.